A single sample gave rise to the 14 T cell receptor beta chains below, sequenced in a study of shared clonotypes between healthy human individuals. Sequencing was performed with immunoSEQ multiplex PCR; in TCRdb, only in-frame clones are kept and a portion is missing. The sample lists 2,500,000 or so clones; around 90% were seen once. The sample taken for sequencing was naive CD4+ T cells sorted from blood. Subset: CD45RA+ positively selected. Every receptor here comes from a man younger than 30 in good health.

The rearrangement uses TRBV7-8 and TRBJ1-2; D remains unclear. V dropped 5 bases and J dropped 4 bases, with 20 bases sitting between them. The CDR3 length is 16 residues. The V gene's germline CDR1 is SGHVS and CDR2 FQNEAQ. CDR3 region: CASSARSGREGYGYTF. CDR3 DNA sequence: TGTGCCAGCAGCGCTAGGAGCGGTCGCGAAGGCTATGGCTACACCTTC.

The gene calls are TRBV11-1 and TRBJ2-7; TRBD2 is a possible D gene (6 bases). The germline V and J ends were trimmed by 4 bases and 3 bases, with 13 bases remaining between them. The germline V gene has CDR1 SGHAT and CDR2 FQDESV (reference sequence). The CDR3 runs 14 residues. DNA for the CDR3: TGTGCCAGCAGCTCCCGGGACTGGGACTACGAGCAGTACTTC. Encoded protein: CASSSRDWDYEQYF.

In the case of this clone: The same CDR3 also results from other DNA sequences found in this sample. The V call is TRBV6-1, the J call TRBJ1-3, with D hard to call. V was trimmed by 4 bases and J by 0 bases, leaving 10 bases between them. Germline V lookup: CDR1 MNHNS, CDR2 SASEGT. CDR3 size: 15 residues. The CDR3 loop is CASSAVRSSGNTIYF. CDR3 nucleotide sequence: TGTGCCAGCAGTGCGGTAAGGAGCTCTGGAAACACCATATATTTT.

The V gene is TRBV4-1, the J gene TRBJ2-5; tentatively, D is TRBD1 (5 bases). Germline values: CDR1 MGHRA, CDR2 YSYEKL. CDR3 length: 15 amino acids. Deletions cut 0 bases from V and 5 bases from J, with 13 bases between. CDR3 loop: CASSQEGRRQETQYF. CDR3 nucleotide sequence: TGCGCCAGCAGCCAAGAAGGCAGGAGACAGGAGACCCAGTACTTC.

The chain carries TRBV7-6 and TRBJ2-1, with D maybe TRBD2 (7 bases). The germline V and J ends were trimmed by 3 bases and 4 bases, with 16 bases remaining between them. Germline V gene data show CDR1 as SGHVS and CDR2 as FNYEAQ. This CDR3 has 16 residues. The CDR3 region has the DNA TGTGCCAGCAGCTTTCTAGGGGGGGGCCTTTACAATGAGCAGTTCTTC. Protein product: CASSFLGGGLYNEQFF.

V usage is TRBV19 and J usage is TRBJ1-1; no clear D. The ends were cut back, 7 bases at V and 0 bases at J, with 18 bases in the middle. The germline V gene has CDR1 LNHDA and CDR2 SQIVND (reference sequence). The CDR3 totals 16 residues. The DNA of the CDR3 is TGTGCCAGTAAAAAATCGGAATTACCTTTGAACACTGAAGCTTTCTTT. Encoded protein: CASKKSELPLNTEAFF. Using reference TRBV19 and TRBJ1-1 for the parts outside the CDR3, the full variable domain is DGGITQSPKYLFRKEGQNVTLSCEQNLNHDAMYWYRQDPGQGLRLIYYSQIVNDFQKGDIAEGYSVSREKKESFPLTVTSAQKNPTAFYLCASKKSELPLNTEAFFGQGTRLTVV.

CDR3 in DNA: TGCGCCAGCAGCCCAGGACTAGCGGGAGAAGGGGAGACCCAGTACTTC. Protein product: CASSPGLAGEGETQYF. The V call is TRBV5-1, the J call TRBJ2-5; the match to TRBD2 covers 13 bases. V shed 4 bases and J 5 bases; nucleotides not matched to a gene: 8. The CDR3 totals 16 residues. Germline CDR1 SGHRS, CDR2 YFSETQ.

A remark on this clone: The sample has other DNA sequences that encode this CDR3 too. The chain employs TRBV5-1 and TRBJ2-7; D is uncertain. Germline assignment: CDR1 SGHRS and CDR2 YFSETQ. The CDR3 contains 11 residues. Trimming took off 0 bases at V and 5 bases at J, with 3 bases between the two ends. The CDR3 protein is CASSLDHEQYF. The DNA of the CDR3 is TGCGCCAGCAGCTTGGACCACGAGCAGTACTTC.

The chain combines TRBV5-1 with TRBJ2-7; 9 bases agree with TRBD1. Germline CDR1 and CDR2: SGHRS and YFSETQ. This CDR3 region has 15 residues. Trimming removed 4 bases from V and 4 bases from J; junction bases left unmatched: 9. CDR3 loop: CASSQQGQGPYEQYF. The CDR3 coding sequence is TGCGCCAGCAGCCAGCAGGGACAGGGACCTTACGAGCAGTACTTC.

This clone was seen a single time. The rearrangement joins TRBV28 to TRBJ2-7, with 9 bases matching TRBD1. Germline trimming cut 6 bases from V and 3 bases from J; bases unmatched to any gene: 3. Germline V gene lookup returns CDR1 MDHEN and CDR2 SYDVKM. The CDR3 covers 13 residues. The DNA for the CDR3 is TGTGCCAGCAGGGGGACAGGGAACTACGAGCAGTACTTC. Protein sequence: CASRGTGNYEQYF.

This chain's CDR3 is CASSQDRGQETQYF. The CDR3 coding sequence is TGTGCCAGCAGCCAGGACAGGGGGCAAGAGACCCAGTACTTC. The V call is TRBV5-6, the J call TRBJ2-5; 10 positions agree with TRBD1. The germline gives CDR1 SGHDT, CDR2 YYEEEE. The J segment lost 2 bases and the V segment lost 4 bases, leaving 2 bases of the junction unmatched. The CDR3 is 14 residues long.

The genes are TRBV7-9 and TRBJ2-6; D ambiguous. V was clipped by 1 base and J by 0 bases, with 4 bases between them. Germline assignment: CDR1 SEHNR and CDR2 FQNEAQ (reference sequence). The CDR3 runs to 15 residues. In DNA, the CDR3 is TGTGCCAGCAGCTTAGAGGCCTCTGGGGCCAACGTCCTGACTTTC. Amino acid sequence: CASSLEASGANVLTF.

Regarding this clone: Germline is not matched at one junction end, which may reflect a read error. This chain connects TRBV4-2 to TRBJ2-6; the D gene could be TRBD1 or TRBD2 (6 bases each). Per germline, CDR1 LGHNA and CDR2 YNFKEQ. The CDR3 is 13 amino acids. CDR3 amino acids: CASSQDGLGGRVF. CDR3 nucleotide sequence: TGTGCCAGCAGCCAAGACGGTTTGGGGGGCCGCGTTTTC.

V and J are TRBV10-3 and TRBJ1-1, with TRBD1 as a possible D gene (6 bases). V lost 4 bases and J 3 bases, leaving 9 bases between the germline ends. The CDR3 consists of 13 residues. Germline lookup yields CDR1 ENHRY and CDR2 SYGVKD. The CDR3 loop is CAISGGAHTEAFF. The CDR3 bases are TGTGCCATCAGTGGGGGGGCTCACACTGAAGCTTTCTTT.